These 20 T cell receptor beta chains were all obtained from the same sample, sequenced in a study of cytomegalovirus exposure and HLA in healthy donors. The assay was immunoSEQ multiplex PCR, and TCRdb's table has in-frame clones only and misses some. The data show about 360,000 clones, about nine tenths seen once. Sequenced input: PBMCs. These receptors came from a woman aged 18-29 years in good health and CMV-seronegative.

This clone was seen more than once but under ten times. The chain couples TRBV28 to TRBJ2-3, with 10 nucleotides matching TRBD2. Germline CDR1 and CDR2: MDHEN and SYDVKM. The length of the CDR3 is 20 residues. Germline trimming cut 3 bases from V and 1 base from J; bases unmatched to any gene: 16. The DNA of the CDR3 is TGTGCCAGCAGTTTTGACCTGGAAAGCGGGGGGGGCCGGGGCACAGATACGCAGTATTTT. Translated: CASSFDLESGGGRGTDTQYF.

The chain combines TRBV7-9 with TRBJ2-1, with D maybe TRBD2 (6 bases). This CDR3 is built from 16 residues. In germline, CDR1 is SEHNR, CDR2 FQNEAQ (reference sequence). Trimming removed 4 bases from V and 2 bases from J, with 15 bases in between. This CDR3 reads CASSSPGLAPYNEQFF. In DNA form, the CDR3 reads TGTGCCAGCAGCTCCCCCGGGCTAGCGCCCTACAATGAGCAGTTCTTC.

The chain combines TRBV7-2 with TRBJ2-7, with 7 bases matching TRBD2. The V gene's germline CDR1 is SGHTA and CDR2 FQGNSA. The CDR3 is 15 amino acids. Trimming cost V 4 bases and J 2 bases; bases outside gene matches: 8. The CDR3 sequence is CASSWGSAGPYEQYF. DNA for the CDR3: TGTGCCAGCAGCTGGGGGTCAGCGGGACCCTACGAGCAGTACTTC.

In DNA, the CDR3 is TGTGCCAGCAGCTTAGGAGCCCCGGCTAGGACTGAAGCTTTCTTT. Amino acid sequence: CASSLGAPARTEAFF. This sequence joins TRBV11-2 and TRBJ1-1; D call uncertain. The CDR3 spans 15 residues. The germline V gene has CDR1 SGHAT and CDR2 FQNNGV. V was cut by 1 base and J by 5 bases, with 14 bases left in between.

This rearrangement joins TRBV7-9 to TRBJ1-1; 10 bases are shared with TRBD1. This CDR3 comprises 15 residues. CDR1 and CDR2 (germline): SEHNR, FQNEAQ (reference sequence). J lost 4 bases, V lost 4 bases, and 6 bases had no gene match. The CDR3 sequence: CASSSDGTGATEAFF. In DNA, the CDR3 is TGTGCCAGCAGCTCTGATGGGACAGGGGCCACTGAAGCTTTCTTT.

The chain is built from TRBV2 and TRBJ1-4, with 9 bases aligning to TRBD1. The CDR3 covers 15 residues. After removal of 6 bases from V and 3 bases from J, the junction contained 5 bases not matched to a gene. From germline, CDR1 is SNHLY and CDR2 FYNNEI. For the CDR3, the DNA is TGTGCCAGCAGATGGACAGGGGTACCTAATGAAAAACTGTTTTTT. This encodes CASRWTGVPNEKLFF.

The chain recombines TRBV29-1 with TRBJ2-5; TRBD1 is a possible D gene (5 bases). The CDR3 spans 13 residues. V lost 3 bases and J lost 5, with 13 bases in between. From germline, CDR1 is SQVTM and CDR2 ANQGSEA. In DNA, the CDR3 is TGCAGCGTTGATGGGGCTGAGTGGGAGACCCAGTACTTC. It specifies CSVDGAEWETQYF.

The chain recombines TRBV29-1 with TRBJ2-7; a weak D match, TRBD1 (6 bases). Trimming pared 5 bases from V and 0 bases from J, leaving 14 bases between. Germline values: CDR1 SQVTM, CDR2 ANQGSEA. The CDR3 extends over 14 amino acids. This chain's CDR3 is CSVSGQGSSYEQYF. The CDR3, as DNA: TGCAGCGTTAGTGGGCAGGGGAGCTCCTACGAGCAGTACTTC.

CDR3 coding DNA: TGTGCCAGCAGTGATCGGGGGTCCGCGAACACCGGGGAGCTGTTTTTT. It codes for CASSDRGSANTGELFF. V and J are TRBV2 and TRBJ2-2; TRBD2 might be the D (6 bases). The CDR3 is 16 amino acids. Looked up from germline, CDR1 is SNHLY and CDR2 is FYNNEI. The V end was cut by 3 bases, the J end by 0 bases, with 11 bases between.

The genes are TRBV5-1 and TRBJ2-5; the match to TRBD2 covers 10 bases. V shed 0 bases and J 4 bases; nucleotides not matched to a gene: 6. Germline loops: CDR1 SGHRS, CDR2 YFSETQ. The length of the CDR3 is 16 residues. CDR3 sequence: CASSLDLSGRLETQYF. The CDR3 region has the DNA TGCGCCAGCAGCTTGGATCTTAGCGGGAGGTTAGAGACCCAGTACTTC.

This sequence joins TRBV28 and TRBJ1-6; D unresolved. The CDR3 loop spans 13 amino acids. With 5 bases removed from V and 8 bases from J, the gap between germline ends came to 10 bases. Per germline, CDR1 MDHEN and CDR2 SYDVKM. The CDR3 spells CASSLDGDSPLHF. Written as DNA, the CDR3 is TGTGCCAGCAGTCTAGACGGGGATTCACCCCTCCACTTT.

This sequence joins TRBV30 and TRBJ1-6, with 10 bases that match TRBD1. Germline CDR1 is GTSNPN and CDR2 is SVGIG (reference sequence). This CDR3 region has 15 residues. Germline trimming cut 2 bases from V and 6 bases from J; bases unmatched to any gene: 4. CDR3 region: CAWSKGDRGNSPLHF. The DNA of the CDR3 is TGTGCCTGGAGTAAGGGGGACAGGGGTAATTCACCCCTCCACTTT.

CDR3 DNA sequence: TGTGCCAGCAGCGCCGGGACTCAACAAGAGACCCAGTACTTC. It is translated as CASSAGTQQETQYF. The V gene is TRBV13, the J gene TRBJ2-5; TRBD2 is a possible D gene (6 bases). CDR3 size: 14 residues. CDR1 is PRHDT and CDR2 is FYEKMQ in the germline V gene (reference sequence). V was pared by 5 bases and J by 2 bases, with 12 bases between.

The rearrangement links TRBV29-1 to TRBJ2-3, with 8 bases matching TRBD2. Trimming cost V 2 bases and J 6 bases; bases outside gene matches: 13. Germline assignment: CDR1 SQVTM and CDR2 ANQGSEA. The CDR3 covers 16 residues. The CDR3, as DNA: TGCAGCGTTGAATACCCGAGCGGGGGTGCCGTGGATACGCAGTATTTT. Its protein is CSVEYPSGGAVDTQYF.

This rearrangement joins TRBV5-8 to TRBJ1-2; D is uncertain. The germline V gene has CDR1 SGHTS and CDR2 YDEGEE. With 3 bases removed from V and 8 bases from J, the gap between germline ends came to 20 bases. The CDR3 has 15 residues. In DNA form, the CDR3 reads TGTGCCAGCAGCTATGATTGGAGGGCGCTGACGGGCTACACCTTC. Its protein is CASSYDWRALTGYTF.

The chain links TRBV28 to TRBJ1-3; D not certain. V was cut by 6 bases and J by 0 bases, with 9 bases left in between. The V gene's germline CDR1 is MDHEN and CDR2 SYDVKM. The CDR3 loop spans 14 amino acids. The CDR3 region is CASRSSSSGNTIYF. In DNA, the CDR3 is TGTGCCAGCAGATCATCGAGCTCTGGAAACACCATATATTTT.

This chain connects TRBV20-1 to TRBJ1-2; D not certain. The CDR3 extends over 8 amino acids. Germline V gene sequence: CDR1 DFQATT, CDR2 SNEGSKA (reference sequence). Trimming left V 5 bases short and J 13 bases short, with 8 bases between. The CDR3: CSAGRGTF. The CDR3 nucleotides read TGCAGTGCTGGTCGCGGCACCTTC.

This clone was seen more than once but under ten times. The CDR3 here is CASRRGGEGQPQHF. CDR3 nucleotide sequence: TGTGCCAGCAGAAGAGGGGGCGAAGGTCAGCCCCAGCATTTT. The chain combines TRBV2 with TRBJ1-5; 7 bases match TRBD1. Germline-derived CDR1 and CDR2 are SNHLY and FYNNEI. The CDR3 is 14 residues long. Trimming cost V 6 bases and J 6 bases; bases outside gene matches: 8.

Details on this clone: The junction shows a germline mismatch at one end, possibly a read error. V and J are TRBV2 and TRBJ2-7; TRBD1 matches 7 bases. The CDR3 spans 14 residues. Germline V lookup: CDR1 SNHLY, CDR2 FYNNEI. DNA of the CDR3: TGTGCCAGCAGTCCTTATGGACAGGAAGGGACCGGAACCTTC. This sequence encodes CASSPYGQEGTGTF.

This chain links TRBV18 with TRBJ1-1; 11 nucleotides agree with TRBD1. The ends lost 6 bases at V and 4 bases at J; junction bases unmatched: 10. The CDR3 has 16 residues. Looked up from germline, CDR1 is KGHSH and CDR2 is LQKENI. CDR3 protein: CASSPGTGGWGTEAFF. CDR3 sequence (DNA): TGTGCCAGCTCCCCTGGGACAGGGGGATGGGGCACTGAAGCTTTCTTT.